Listed below are T cell receptor beta chains from one sample, sequenced in a study of cytomegalovirus exposure and HLA in healthy donors. Using immunoSEQ multiplex PCR, the repertoire was profiled, and TCRdb retains in-frame clones only, with some absent. The sample holds 200,000 to 250,000 clones, around 80% seen once. Sequencing was done on a sample of PBMCs. The receptors were sampled from a man aged 18-30 years in good health and CMV-seronegative. The conserved cysteine and the conserved F or W are not part of the CDR3 here.

>14|TRBV19|TRBJ2-7
ASSITPGSARSEQY
>13|TRBV2|TRBJ1-2
ASSDVAGGGYGYT
>15|TRBV27|TRBJ1-5
ASSKWAGGGRNQPQH
>12|TRBV6-6|TRBJ1-3
ASSFGIFGNTIY
>14|TRBV9|TRBJ2-5
ASSAGLAGGRETQY
>12|TRBV6-5|TRBJ1-3
ASSPGQSGNTIY
>13|TRBV18|TRBJ2-5
ASSEVAGAGETQY
>14|TRBV28|TRBJ1-5
ASTGPGGWSNQPQH
>13|TRBV9|TRBJ1-2
ASSPRDRGMRGYT
>15|TRBV5-1|TRBJ2-7
ASNPGPRGQGSYEQY
>14|TRBV6-1|TRBJ1-2
ASSEIAWVAAYGYT
>13|TRBV7-9|TRBJ2-1
SSREGLLSYNEQF
>10|TRBV29-1|TRBJ1-2
SVGGRTYGYT
>12|TRBV6-5|TRBJ1-5
ASSSRISNQPQH
>13|TRBV28|TRBJ1-1
ASSLWGGMNTEAF
>16|TRBV2|TRBJ2-4
ASSGLAGVALAKNIQY
>12|TRBV6-5|TRBJ1-1
ASSSRQGTTEAF
>12|TRBV9|TRBJ2-7
ASSVGLADYEQY
>16|TRBV7-3|TRBJ2-3
ASSSPRDFHTGTDTQY
>14|TRBV9|TRBJ2-2
ASSVNLRGDTGELF
>14|TRBV11-2|TRBJ2-1
ASSLDLSGSYDEQF
>14|TRBV4-1|TRBJ2-1
ASSQDGTGIYNEQF
>13|TRBV10-1|TRBJ2-2
ASSRDGGNTGELF
>14|TRBV7-9|TRBJ1-2
ASSPGRDRGFYGYT
>12|TRBV10-3|TRBJ1-1
AISRTGENTEAF
>13|TRBV2|TRBJ2-3
ASSGRLTYTDTQY
>12|TRBV5-1|TRBJ2-7
ASSLARGTHEQY
>12|TRBV7-9|TRBJ2-7
ASSLGTGNYEQY
>12|TRBV7-9|TRBJ1-1
ASSLGTVRTEAF
>12|TRBV5-6|TRBJ1-1
ASSLRQLNTEAF
>13|TRBV18|TRBJ1-1
ASSPGQGRNTEAF
>14|TRBV2|TRBJ2-2
ASTTQGALNTGELF
>10|TRBV5-4|TRBJ2-1
ASSSDSNEQF
>15|TRBV18|TRBJ2-1
ASSLTPLAGGHNEQF
>11|TRBV7-3|TRBJ2-2
ASSSSSPGELF
>11|TRBV29-1|TRBJ2-1
SGLGGLDNEQF
>12|TRBV4-2|TRBJ2-5
ASSQDRGGETQY
>11|TRBV2|TRBJ1-2
ASSGAGFGGYT
>14|TRBV15|TRBJ2-7
ATSRSSSGRSYEQY
>13|TRBV7-8|TRBJ1-3
ASSLGFLKRNTIY
>12|TRBV5-1|TRBJ2-1
ASSLVIENNEQF
>12|TRBV7-8|TRBJ2-7
ASSPSPGTVEQY
>14|TRBV30|TRBJ2-7
AWSLLHFAAPYEQY